The present T cell receptor beta chain was sequenced within a study of blood T cell repertoires in COVID-19. Per the original data handling: Nucleated cell counts were estimated from reference gene primer amplification. Sequenced by immunoSEQ multiplex PCR; TCRdb stores in-frame clones only, minus some. V, J and clone size were drawn from that table, and D and trimming were deduced from the DNA. The sample gives approximately 170,000 clones, 75% to 90% of which show up once; 11% is in the top ten. The CDR3 length is 15 residues. V was cut by 0 bases and J by 1 base, with 8 bases left in between. Germline-derived CDR1 and CDR2 are LGHNA and YSLEER.

Material: peripheral blood. The chain links TRBV4-3 to TRBJ2-3; no firm D call. The clonotype comes from a human donor in a cohort sampled during active COVID-19. The CDR3 DNA reads as TGCGCCAGCAGCCAAGATCGGGTGGGCACAGATACGCAGTATTTT. It specifies CASSQDRVGTDTQYF.